A single sample gave rise to the 30 T cell receptor beta chains below, sequenced in a study of T cells after posttransplantation cyclophosphamide. The repertoire was sequenced with immunoSEQ multiplex PCR; TCRdb's copy has only in-frame clones and lacks some. The sample has roughly 2,700 clones; roughly 80% are singletons. Source material: PBMCs. Receptors were obtained from a man aged 25 to 40 with a blood cancer, CMV-positive, and with a related stem cell donor.

This clone was detected a few times. The chain couples TRBV5-8 to TRBJ1-2, with D tentatively TRBD1 (5 bases). Germline CDR1 is SGHTS and CDR2 is YDEGEE. The CDR3 totals 13 residues. V was trimmed by 3 bases and J by 3 bases, leaving 9 bases between them. In DNA, the CDR3 is TGTGCCAGCAGCTCCCAGGGCGACTATGGCTACACCTTC. Protein sequence: CASSSQGDYGYTF.

This sequence joins TRBV4-3 and TRBJ1-4; 8 bases fit TRBD1. J gave up 8 bases and V 4 bases, and 6 bases lay outside the gene matches. From germline, CDR1 is LGHNA and CDR2 YSLEER. The length of the CDR3 is 14 residues. The CDR3 loop is CASSPRDRSEKLFF. In DNA form, the CDR3 reads TGCGCCAGCAGCCCCCGGGACAGGTCCGAAAAACTGTTTTTT.

The chain uses TRBV28 and TRBJ1-2; 10 bases map to TRBD1. The germline gives CDR1 MDHEN, CDR2 SYDVKM. The CDR3 is made up of 13 amino acids. Trimming cost V 5 bases and J 10 bases; bases outside gene matches: 7. CDR3 sequence: CASSPGQGEDYTF. The CDR3 DNA reads TGTGCCAGCAGTCCAGGACAGGGGGAAGACTACACCTTC.

The genes are TRBV5-1 and TRBJ2-7; perhaps TRBD1 as D (6 bases). The CDR3 covers 15 residues. Trimming took 5 bases from V and 2 from J, leaving 17 bases between them. Germline V gene sequence: CDR1 SGHRS, CDR2 YFSETQ. The CDR3 reads CASRPTDSSPYEQYF. The CDR3 DNA follows: TGCGCCAGCAGACCCACGGACAGCTCTCCCTACGAGCAGTACTTC.

The genes are TRBV6-5 and TRBJ1-1, with unresolved D. With 5 bases removed from V and 1 base from J, the gap between germline ends came to 8 bases. The CDR3 spans 13 residues. Germline values: CDR1 MNHEY, CDR2 SVGAGI. CDR3 in DNA: TGTGCCAGCAGTCTCTATGCGAACACTGAAGCTTTCTTT. Protein: CASSLYANTEAFF.

The J gene is TRBJ1-5, the V gene TRBV28; 10 bases match TRBD1. The CDR3 is 16 amino acids. The V gene end was trimmed by 2 bases and the J gene end by 6 bases; junction bases not matched to a gene: 7. CDR1 is MDHEN and CDR2 is SYDVKM in the germline V gene. Here the CDR3 DNA reads TGTGCCAGCAGTTTACTAATGGGACAGGGGATTCAGCCCCAGCATTTT. Translation gives CASSLLMGQGIQPQHF.

The V gene is TRBV28, the J gene TRBJ1-2; D gene uncertain. This CDR3 region has 13 residues. Trimming left V 2 bases short and J 4 bases short, with 8 bases between. CDR1 and CDR2 (germline): MDHEN, SYDVKM. This CDR3 reads CASSLGTGYGYTF. The CDR3, as DNA: TGTGCCAGCAGTTTAGGTACGGGCTATGGCTACACCTTC.

This sequence joins TRBV9 and TRBJ2-1; 9 bases agree with TRBD2. V was clipped by 4 bases and J by 4 bases; unmatched bases: 15. Per germline, CDR1 SGDLS and CDR2 YYNGEE. The length of the CDR3 is 18 residues. The CDR3 protein is CASSFRGGLAGVYNEQFF. CDR3 bases: TGTGCCAGCAGCTTCCGGGGGGGCTTAGCGGGGGTATACAATGAGCAGTTCTTC.

This chain connects TRBV7-8 to TRBJ2-2; no definite D call. The CDR3 sequence is 14 residues long. The germline V and J ends were trimmed by 4 bases and 8 bases, with 14 bases remaining between them. Germline loops: CDR1 SGHVS, CDR2 FQNEAQ. In DNA form, the CDR3 reads TGTGCCAGCAGCTCCCCCGCCTCCGGGGGGGAGCTGTTTTTT. Its protein is CASSSPASGGELFF.

This clone appeared a single time. The chain combines TRBV4-1 with TRBJ1-2; TRBD1 matches at 7 bases. Unmatched junction bases numbered 8, after V lost 3 bases and J lost 1 base. Germline V gene lookup returns CDR1 MGHRA and CDR2 YSYEKL. CDR3 length: 16 residues. CDR3 sequence: CASSHRDRRYNYGYTF. The CDR3 DNA is TGCGCCAGCAGCCACAGGGACAGACGATATAACTATGGCTACACCTTC.

V and J are TRBV7-9 and TRBJ2-7; perhaps TRBD2 as D (6 bases). From germline, CDR1 is SEHNR and CDR2 FQNEAQ (reference sequence). The CDR3 is 16 residues long. The V gene lost 1 base and the J gene lost 9 bases, with 22 bases spanning the gap. In DNA, the CDR3 is TGTGCCAGCAGCTTAGAGGCATCGCTAGCGCCCTTCGCGCAGTACTTC. The encoded protein is CASSLEASLAPFAQYF.

V and J are TRBV7-2 and TRBJ1-3, with D hard to call. In germline, CDR1 is SGHTA, CDR2 FQGNSA. V was pared by 6 bases and J by 4 bases, with 13 bases between. CDR3 size: 14 residues. The CDR3 region has the DNA TGTGCCAGCAGGACTGTTGGGTCCGGAAACACCATATATTTT. Translated, it gives CASRTVGSGNTIYF.

The chain carries TRBV5-5 and TRBJ2-3; no definite D call. The CDR3 is 12 amino acids. Trimming pared 4 bases from V and 4 bases from J, leaving 7 bases between. The germline CDR1 and CDR2 sequences are SGHKS and YYEKEE (reference sequence). The CDR3 is CASSRTADTQYF. The CDR3 DNA is TGTGCCAGCAGCCGTACGGCAGATACGCAGTATTTT.

The V gene is TRBV19, the J gene TRBJ1-5; 8 bases map to TRBD1. The germline CDR1 and CDR2 sequences are LNHDA and SQIVND (reference sequence). Trimming cost V 3 bases and J 5 bases; bases outside gene matches: 6. The CDR3 has 15 amino acids. CDR3: CASSMDRDYYQPQHF. In DNA form, the CDR3 reads TGTGCCAGTAGTATGGACAGGGATTACTATCAGCCCCAGCATTTT. Drawing the rest from reference TRBV19 and TRBJ1-5, the complete variable domain is DGGITQSPKYLFRKEGQNVTLSCEQNLNHDAMYWYRQDPGQGLRLIYYSQIVNDFQKGDIAEGYSVSREKKESFPLTVTSAQKNPTAFYLCASSMDRDYYQPQHFGDGTRLSIL.

This clone is a singleton in its sample. The V call is TRBV28, the J call TRBJ1-5; D remains unclear. The CDR3 has 13 amino acids. The V gene lost 4 bases and the J gene lost 7 bases, with 11 bases spanning the gap. Germline V gives CDR1 MDHEN, CDR2 SYDVKM. CDR3 sequence (DNA): TGTGCCAGCAGTTCGGCGACGGGACAGCCCCAGCATTTT. Translated, it gives CASSSATGQPQHF.

The gene calls are TRBV5-1 and TRBJ2-6; D is perhaps TRBD1 (6 bases). The CDR3 is 17 amino acids. Germline loops: CDR1 SGHRS, CDR2 YFSETQ. Trimming shortened V by 4 bases and J by 0 bases, and 14 bases separated the two germline ends. For the CDR3, the DNA is TGCGCCAGCAGCCTTGGACAGCCGTCCTCTGGGGCCAACGTCCTGACTTTC. The encoded protein is CASSLGQPSSGANVLTF. The variable domain in full, with the rest retrieved from reference TRBV5-1 and TRBJ2-6, is KAGVTQTPRYLIKTRGQQVTLSCSPISGHRSVSWYQQTPGQGLQFLFEYFSETQRNKGNFPGRFSGRQFSNSRSEMNVSTLELGDSALYLCASSLGQPSSGANVLTFGAGSRLTVL.

Of note for this clone: Compared with germline, one end of the junction differs, possibly owing to a read error. The chain has TRBV5-1 and TRBJ1-1; D is unresolved. The CDR3 has 17 residues. CDR1 is SGHRS and CDR2 is YFSETQ in the germline V gene. CDR3 loop: CVSRPSPGGGGYTEAFF. The DNA for the CDR3 is TGCGTCAGCAGACCCTCGCCCGGAGGTGGTGGGTACACTGAAGCTTTCTTT.

This clone is a singleton in its sample. V usage is TRBV7-2 and J usage is TRBJ2-3; TRBD2 aligns across 9 bases. Germline V CDR1 and CDR2: SGHTA, FQGNSA. CDR3 length equals 15 residues. The ends lost 2 bases at V and 4 bases at J; junction bases unmatched: 4. The CDR3 loop reads CASSLKRGAADTQYF. The CDR3 DNA sequence: TGTGCCAGCAGCTTAAAGCGGGGGGCAGCAGATACGCAGTATTTT.

The V and J genes are TRBV5-4 and TRBJ2-5, with 11 bases lining up with TRBD2. The CDR3 runs 16 residues. In germline, CDR1 is SGHNT, CDR2 YYREEE (reference sequence). Trimming cost V 4 bases and J 0 bases; bases outside gene matches: 5. The CDR3 sequence is CASSPGTSGNQETQYF. In DNA, the CDR3 is TGTGCCAGCAGCCCTGGGACTAGCGGAAACCAAGAGACCCAGTACTTC.

J is TRBJ1-6 and V is TRBV9; 9 nucleotides agree with TRBD1. V lost 4 bases to trimming and J lost 8 bases; unmatched junction nucleotides: 7. Germline CDR1 reads SGDLS; CDR2 reads YYNGEE. The CDR3 is made up of 15 amino acids. The CDR3 spells CASSSFRTGDSPLHF. Here the CDR3 DNA reads TGTGCCAGCAGCTCGTTTCGGACAGGGGATTCACCCCTCCACTTT.

The rearrangement links TRBV11-2 to TRBJ2-5, with D possibly being TRBD1 (6 bases). The germline CDR1 and CDR2 sequences are SGHAT and FQNNGV. The CDR3 sequence is 14 residues long. V lost 2 bases, J lost 4 bases, and 11 bases lay in between. Here the CDR3 DNA reads TGTGCCAGCAGCTTACGGACAGCCGCAGAGACCCAGTACTTC. Its translation: CASSLRTAAETQYF.

The chain uses TRBV6-4 and TRBJ2-2, with D possibly matching TRBD2 (6 bases). CDR3 length equals 15 residues. Between the trimmed V and J ends, which lost 6 bases and 7 bases, there was a span of 18 bases. The germline V gene encodes CDR1 MRHNA and CDR2 SNTAGT. The CDR3 is CASSPTLLAGGELFF. The CDR3 bases are TGTGCCAGCAGCCCAACTTTACTAGCAGGCGGGGAGCTGTTTTTT.

This clone was seen a few times. The gene calls are TRBV7-8 and TRBJ1-1; the D gene is possibly TRBD1 (6 bases). Trimming removed 1 base at V and 11 bases at J, with 20 bases between. The CDR3 is 15 amino acids. Per germline, CDR1 SGHVS and CDR2 FQNEAQ. CDR3 bases: TGTGCCAGCAGCTTAGGCCGGGACATCAGCCCCCATGCTTTCTTT. It codes for CASSLGRDISPHAFF.

This clone was counted between two and nine times. The chain carries TRBV13 and TRBJ2-1; 7 bases are a match to TRBD2. Germline loops: CDR1 PRHDT, CDR2 FYEKMQ (reference sequence). The V segment lost 5 bases and the J segment 5 bases; nucleotides outside the gene matches: 12. This CDR3 spans 16 amino acids. This CDR3 is CASSHRRGGGNNEQFF. Here the CDR3 DNA reads TGTGCCAGCAGCCACCGGAGAGGCGGGGGTAACAATGAGCAGTTCTTC.

The table lists this clone with a count of one. This rearrangement joins TRBV5-1 to TRBJ2-2, with a tentative D call TRBD1 (5 bases). Trimming took off 0 bases at V and 3 bases at J, with 9 bases between the two ends. This CDR3 spans 15 amino acids. CDR1 is SGHRS and CDR2 is YFSETQ in the germline V gene. CDR3 nucleotides: TGCGCCAGCAGCTTGGCAGGGTCCTACACCGGGGAGCTGTTTTTT. Translating it yields CASSLAGSYTGELFF. The variable domain in full, completed from reference TRBV5-1 and TRBJ2-2, reads KAGVTQTPRYLIKTRGQQVTLSCSPISGHRSVSWYQQTPGQGLQFLFEYFSETQRNKGNFPGRFSGRQFSNSRSEMNVSTLELGDSALYLCASSLAGSYTGELFFGEGSRLTVL.

V and J are TRBV30 and TRBJ2-7; 11 nucleotides line up with TRBD1. Germline V gene lookup returns CDR1 GTSNPN and CDR2 SVGIG (reference sequence). CDR3 length: 14 amino acids. V was clipped by 2 bases and J by 7 bases; unmatched bases: 7. DNA of the CDR3: TGTGCCTGGAGTCGTGGACAGGGGGCGGGGGAGCAGTACTTC. Translated, it gives CAWSRGQGAGEQYF.

The chain links TRBV6-5 to TRBJ2-7; 8 positions agree with TRBD2. The CDR3 totals 15 residues. Germline V CDR1 and CDR2: MNHEY, SVGAGI. V shed 2 bases, J shed 4 bases, and the junction held 7 bases outside the gene matches. CDR3 DNA: TGTGCCAGCAGTTACCCAGGCGGGGGGTTGTACGAGCAGTACTTC. Amino acid sequence: CASSYPGGGLYEQYF.

The chain links TRBV10-1 to TRBJ2-7, with TRBD1 as a possible D gene (5 bases). Looked up from germline, CDR1 is WNHNN and CDR2 is SYGVQD (reference sequence). The CDR3 has 16 amino acids. The ends were cut back, 2 bases at V and 2 bases at J, with 16 bases in the middle. CDR3 nucleotide sequence: TGCGCCAGCAGTGAGGGGTCCGACAGATCCACCTACGAGCAGTACTTC. The encoded protein is CASSEGSDRSTYEQYF.

The chain has TRBV19 and TRBJ2-7; 7 nucleotides agree with TRBD2. CDR3 length: 13 amino acids. Germline lookup yields CDR1 LNHDA and CDR2 SQIVND (reference sequence). The junction had 7 bases not matched to a gene; V was cut back by 8 bases and J by 3 bases. CDR3 bases: TGTGCCAGTTCCCTAGCGGTTCACTACGAGCAGTACTTC. Its translation: CASSLAVHYEQYF.

CDR3 coding DNA: TGTGCCAGCAGTTTCGCGGGACTCTCGAACACCGGGGAGCTGTTTTTT. This gives the protein CASSFAGLSNTGELFF. V usage is TRBV28 and J usage is TRBJ2-2; weak D call: TRBD2 (6 bases). From germline, CDR1 is MDHEN and CDR2 SYDVKM. CDR3 length: 16 amino acids. V dropped 3 bases and J dropped 0 bases, with 11 bases sitting between them. The full variable domain, with the rest looked up from reference TRBV28 and TRBJ2-2, is DVKVTQSSRYLVKRTGEKVFLECVQDMDHENMFWYRQDPGLGLRLIYFSYDVKMKEKGDIPEGYSVSREKKERFSLILESASTNQTSMYLCASSFAGLSNTGELFFGEGSRLTVL.